These 9 T cell receptor beta chains came from one sample sequenced in a study of blood T cell repertoires in COVID-19. Method: immunoSEQ multiplex PCR; TCRdb's copy keeps in-frame clones and lacks some. The sample contains approximately 240,000 clones, approximately 83% of which appear only once. The sample was peripheral blood. The receptors derive from a woman aged 30 to 39 who had recovered from COVID-19.

This clone showed up many times. This chain connects TRBV2 to TRBJ2-3, with TRBD1 identical over 9 bases. This CDR3 contains 16 residues. Losses at the gene ends were 4 bases for V and 0 bases for J; bases not matched to a gene: 5. The V gene's germline CDR1 is SNHLY and CDR2 FYNNEI. CDR3 DNA sequence: TGTGCCAGCAGTGGAGGGACAGGGCCTAGCACAGATACGCAGTATTTT. Its translation: CASSGGTGPSTDTQYF.

The V gene is TRBV9, the J gene TRBJ2-3; the D is unclear. Germline CDR1 and CDR2: SGDLS and YYNGEE. Trimming stripped 2 bases from V and 2 bases from J, with 18 bases between. This CDR3 spans 17 amino acids. The CDR3, as DNA: TGTGCCAGCAGCGTCAGCCTTTCAGACACGGCCACAGATACGCAGTATTTT. Translation gives CASSVSLSDTATDTQYF.

The CDR3 bases are TGTGCCAGCAACCAACCTCCCGGGACAGGGTTAAACACTGAAGCTTTCTTT. This gives the protein CASNQPPGTGLNTEAFF. J is TRBJ1-1 and V is TRBV28; 9 positions agree with TRBD1. The CDR3 runs to 17 residues. Unmatched junction bases numbered 14, after V lost 7 bases and J lost 2 bases. Germline V gene data show CDR1 as MDHEN and CDR2 as SYDVKM.

The CDR3 region has the DNA TGTGCCATCAGTGAGCTAGCGGGGGGTCGCACTAGCACAGATACGCAGTATTTT. As protein: CAISELAGGRTSTDTQYF. The V gene is TRBV10-3, the J gene TRBJ2-3, with TRBD2 matching over 11 bases. This CDR3 contains 18 residues. V was pared by 2 bases and J by 0 bases, with 7 bases of the junction left unmatched. Germline V gives CDR1 ENHRY, CDR2 SYGVKD.

The gene calls are TRBV30 and TRBJ2-3; tentatively, D is TRBD1 (6 bases). This CDR3 is built from 13 residues. Germline V CDR1 and CDR2: GTSNPN, SVGIG (reference sequence). Trimming took 1 base from V and 6 from J, leaving 11 bases between them. CDR3: CAWSETGADTQYF. CDR3 sequence (DNA): TGTGCCTGGAGTGAGACAGGCGCCGATACGCAGTATTTT.

This sequence joins TRBV5-1 and TRBJ2-7, with 7 nucleotides matching TRBD1. With V trimmed by 4 bases and J by 6 bases, 10 bases remained unmatched. Germline V gene sequence: CDR1 SGHRS, CDR2 YFSETQ. CDR3 length: 14 amino acids. Here the CDR3 reads CASSPRQGLGEQYF. In nucleotides, the CDR3 is TGCGCCAGCAGCCCTAGACAGGGTCTAGGCGAGCAGTACTTC.

This clone was picked up one time. This sequence joins TRBV4-3 and TRBJ1-4, with D possibly matching TRBD1 (5 bases). The CDR3 runs to 16 residues. Germline CDR1 reads LGHNA; CDR2 reads YSLEER. V was trimmed by 0 bases and J by 4 bases, leaving 12 bases between them. CDR3 sequence: CASSQDTVRGNEKLFF. The CDR3 bases are TGCGCCAGCAGCCAAGATACGGTTAGGGGTAATGAAAAACTGTTTTTT.

The rearrangement uses TRBV14 and TRBJ1-1, with D possibly being TRBD1 (5 bases). Germline V gene sequence: CDR1 SGHDN, CDR2 FVKESK. V lost 4 bases, J lost 1 base, and 16 bases lay in between. CDR3 size: 16 residues. DNA of the CDR3: TGTGCCAGCAGCCCCGCCGGGGGTGCGCGGAACACTGAAGCTTTCTTT. This codes for CASSPAGGARNTEAFF.

The V and J genes are TRBV7-6 and TRBJ2-7; D is undetermined. V lost 4 bases and J lost 0, with 7 bases in between. CDR3 size: 13 residues. From germline, CDR1 is SGHVS and CDR2 FNYEAQ. CDR3 coding DNA: TGTGCCAGCAGCTCAACAAGCTCCTACGAGCAGTACTTC. It encodes CASSSTSSYEQYF.